Below are 7 T cell receptor beta chains sequenced from a single sample in a study of T cell clones after liver transplantation. Produced via immunoSEQ multiplex PCR; TCRdb's table is partial and in-frame only. The sample includes 80,000 or so clones, about 84% of them seen just once. The input for sequencing was CD4+ T cells from blood, taken roughly 3.5 years after liver transplant. The origin of the receptors is a human patient who received a liver transplant. The graft donor may be the source of some T cells.

The J gene is TRBJ2-7, the V gene TRBV19; possibly TRBD1 or TRBD2 for D (6 bases each). This CDR3 region has 16 residues. Germline V gene data show CDR1 as LNHDA and CDR2 as SQIVND (reference sequence). V dropped 10 bases and J dropped 5 bases, with 27 bases sitting between them. The CDR3 protein is CATSTHGGRRSDEQYF. The DNA of the CDR3 is TGTGCCACCTCAACGCATGGGGGGCGAAGGAGCGACGAGCAGTACTTC.

Concerning this clone itself: An end of the junction does not agree with germline; a read error may underlie this. CDR3 bases: TGTGCCAGCAGCTATCAGGGGGCGGGGTACACCGGGGAGTTGTTTTTT. This translates into CASSYQGAGYTGELFF. This chain uses TRBV7-6 with TRBJ2-2; the match to TRBD1 covers 8 bases. This CDR3 has 16 amino acids. The V gene's germline CDR1 is SGHVS and CDR2 FNYEAQ.

This chain uses TRBV30 with TRBJ2-4; D remains ambiguous. The V gene's germline CDR1 is GTSNPN and CDR2 SVGIG (reference sequence). The CDR3 is made up of 14 amino acids. V lost 5 bases, J lost 1 base, and 12 bases lay in between. Written as DNA, the CDR3 is TGTGCCTGGGATAGACTTGCGGCCAAAAACATTCAGTACTTC. Translated: CAWDRLAAKNIQYF.

V usage is TRBV7-2 and J usage is TRBJ1-1; D not resolved. V lost 1 base to trimming and J lost 4 bases, with 7 bases between them. The V gene's germline CDR1 is SGHTA and CDR2 FQGNSA. The CDR3 runs 13 residues. The CDR3 region is CASSLGAGTEAFF. The CDR3, as DNA: TGTGCCAGCAGCTTAGGGGCAGGCACTGAAGCTTTCTTT.

The CDR3 DNA reads TGCGCCAGCAGCTCACAGGGGGCACCCGTCGGCTACACCTTC. It specifies CASSSQGAPVGYTF. This rearrangement joins TRBV5-1 to TRBJ1-2, with 9 nucleotides matching TRBD1. This CDR3 is built from 14 residues. CDR1 SGHRS and CDR2 YFSETQ come from the germline V gene. V trimming: 3 bases; J trimming: 8 bases; junction bases outside the gene matches: 8.

The chain joins TRBV2 to TRBJ1-1; D is unclear. Per germline, CDR1 SNHLY and CDR2 FYNNEI. This CDR3 has 15 residues. Trimming took off 3 bases at V and 0 bases at J, with 11 bases between the two ends. The CDR3 coding sequence is TGTGCCAGCAGTGAGTCTAGGCAGATGAACACTGAAGCTTTCTTT. Protein product: CASSESRQMNTEAFF.

The chain employs TRBV28 and TRBJ1-5; no reliable D call. Germline V gene sequence: CDR1 MDHEN, CDR2 SYDVKM. The CDR3 length is 17 residues. V lost 4 bases and J lost 3, with 19 bases in between. This CDR3 reads CASSSPTGRTINQPQHF. The DNA of the CDR3 is TGTGCCAGCAGTTCTCCTACTGGGCGGACCATCAATCAGCCCCAGCATTTT.